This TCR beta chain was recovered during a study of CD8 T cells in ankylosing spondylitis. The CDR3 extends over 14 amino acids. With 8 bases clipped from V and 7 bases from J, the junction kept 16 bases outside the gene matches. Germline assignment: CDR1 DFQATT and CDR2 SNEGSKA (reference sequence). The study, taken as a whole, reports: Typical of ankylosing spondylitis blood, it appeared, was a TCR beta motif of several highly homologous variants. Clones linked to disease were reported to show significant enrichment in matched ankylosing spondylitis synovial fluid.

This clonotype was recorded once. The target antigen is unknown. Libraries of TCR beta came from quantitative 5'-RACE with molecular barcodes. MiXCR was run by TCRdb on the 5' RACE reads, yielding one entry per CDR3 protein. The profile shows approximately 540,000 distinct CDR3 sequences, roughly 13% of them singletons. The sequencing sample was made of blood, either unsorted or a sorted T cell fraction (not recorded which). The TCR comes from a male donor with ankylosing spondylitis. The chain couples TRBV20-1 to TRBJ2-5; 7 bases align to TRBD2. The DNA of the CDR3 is TGCAGTCTTGTCCCTAGCGGCCATAGGGGGACCCAGTACTTC. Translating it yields CSLVPSGHRGTQYF.